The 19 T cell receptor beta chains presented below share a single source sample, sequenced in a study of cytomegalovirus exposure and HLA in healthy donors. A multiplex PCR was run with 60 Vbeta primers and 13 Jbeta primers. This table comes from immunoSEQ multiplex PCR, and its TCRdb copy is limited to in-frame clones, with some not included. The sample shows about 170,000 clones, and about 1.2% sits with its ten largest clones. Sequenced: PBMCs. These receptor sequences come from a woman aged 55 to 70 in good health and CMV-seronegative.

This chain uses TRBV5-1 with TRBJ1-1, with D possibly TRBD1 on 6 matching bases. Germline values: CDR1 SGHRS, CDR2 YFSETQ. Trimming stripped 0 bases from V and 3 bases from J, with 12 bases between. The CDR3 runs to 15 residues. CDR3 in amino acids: CASSLVISGDTEAFF. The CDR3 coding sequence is TGCGCCAGCAGCTTGGTAATTTCAGGGGACACTGAAGCTTTCTTT.

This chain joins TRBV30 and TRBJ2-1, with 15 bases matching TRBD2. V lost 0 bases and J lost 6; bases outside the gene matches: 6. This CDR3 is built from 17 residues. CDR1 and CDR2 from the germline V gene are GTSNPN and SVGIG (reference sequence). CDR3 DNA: TGTGCCTGGAGTGTAGGACTAGCGGGAGGGCCCTCCAATGAGCAGTTCTTC. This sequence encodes CAWSVGLAGGPSNEQFF.

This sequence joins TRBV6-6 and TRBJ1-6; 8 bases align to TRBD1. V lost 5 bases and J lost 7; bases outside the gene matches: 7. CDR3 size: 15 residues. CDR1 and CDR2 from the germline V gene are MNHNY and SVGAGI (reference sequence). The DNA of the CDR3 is TGTGCCAGCAGTGCCTCGGGACAGGTCAATTCACCCCTCCACTTT. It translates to CASSASGQVNSPLHF.

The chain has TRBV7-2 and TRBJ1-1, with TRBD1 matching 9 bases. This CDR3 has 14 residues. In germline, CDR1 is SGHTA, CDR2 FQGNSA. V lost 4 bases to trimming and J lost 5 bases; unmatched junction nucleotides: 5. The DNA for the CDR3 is TGTGCCAGCAGCTGGAACAGGGGGCGGACTGAAGCTTTCTTT. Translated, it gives CASSWNRGRTEAFF.

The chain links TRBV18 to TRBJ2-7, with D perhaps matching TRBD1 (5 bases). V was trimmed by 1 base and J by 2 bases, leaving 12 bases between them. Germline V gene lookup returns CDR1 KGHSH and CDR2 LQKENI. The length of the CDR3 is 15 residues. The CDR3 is CASSPRQGKTYEQYF. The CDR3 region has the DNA TGTGCCAGCTCACCACGCCAGGGAAAGACCTACGAGCAGTACTTC.

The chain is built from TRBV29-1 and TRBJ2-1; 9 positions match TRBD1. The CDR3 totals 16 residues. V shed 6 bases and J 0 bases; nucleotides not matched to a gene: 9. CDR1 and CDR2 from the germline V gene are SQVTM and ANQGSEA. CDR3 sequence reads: CSVRGDRESSYNEQFF. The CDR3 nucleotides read TGCAGCGTACGAGGGGACAGGGAAAGCTCCTACAATGAGCAGTTCTTC.

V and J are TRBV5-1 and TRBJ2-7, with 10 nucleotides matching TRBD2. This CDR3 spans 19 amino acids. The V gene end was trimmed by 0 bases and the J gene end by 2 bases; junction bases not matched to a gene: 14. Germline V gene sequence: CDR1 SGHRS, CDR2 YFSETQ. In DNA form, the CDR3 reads TGCGCCAGCAGCTTGGCCCGGGCTAGCGGGAGTTCATGGACCTACGAGCAGTACTTC. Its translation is CASSLARASGSSWTYEQYF.

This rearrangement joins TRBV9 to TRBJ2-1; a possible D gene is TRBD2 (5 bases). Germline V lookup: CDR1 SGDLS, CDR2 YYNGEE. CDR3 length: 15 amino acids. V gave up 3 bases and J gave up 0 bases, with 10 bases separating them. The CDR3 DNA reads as TGTGCCAGCAGCGCCCTAGGGAGCTCCTACAATGAGCAGTTCTTC. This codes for CASSALGSSYNEQFF.

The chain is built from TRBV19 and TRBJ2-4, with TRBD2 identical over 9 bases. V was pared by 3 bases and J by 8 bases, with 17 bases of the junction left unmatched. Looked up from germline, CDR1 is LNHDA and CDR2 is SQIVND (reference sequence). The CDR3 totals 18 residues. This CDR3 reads CASSIGGIGGRAGDIQYF. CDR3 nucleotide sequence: TGTGCCAGTAGTATTGGGGGAATTGGCGGGAGGGCCGGGGACATTCAGTACTTC. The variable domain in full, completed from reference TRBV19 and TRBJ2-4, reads DGGITQSPKYLFRKEGQNVTLSCEQNLNHDAMYWYRQDPGQGLRLIYYSQIVNDFQKGDIAEGYSVSREKKESFPLTVTSAQKNPTAFYLCASSIGGIGGRAGDIQYFGAGTRLSVL.

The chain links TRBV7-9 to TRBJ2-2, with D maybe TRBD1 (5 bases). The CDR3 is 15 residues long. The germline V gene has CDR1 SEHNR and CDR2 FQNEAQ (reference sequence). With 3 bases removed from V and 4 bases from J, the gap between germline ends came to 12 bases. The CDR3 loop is CASSLGLSGTGELFF. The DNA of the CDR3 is TGTGCCAGCAGCTTGGGGCTTTCGGGCACCGGGGAGCTGTTTTTT.

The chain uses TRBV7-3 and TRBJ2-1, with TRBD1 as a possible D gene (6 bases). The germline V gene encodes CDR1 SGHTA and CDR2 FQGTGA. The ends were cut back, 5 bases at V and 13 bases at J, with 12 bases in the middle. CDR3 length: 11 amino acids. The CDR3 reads CASSLGQSQFF. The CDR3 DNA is TGTGCCAGCAGCCTTGGACAGAGCCAGTTCTTC.

CDR3 residues: CASSVFPLAEYNEQFF. CDR3 nucleotide sequence: TGTGCCAGCAGCGTCTTTCCCCTAGCGGAATACAATGAGCAGTTCTTC. This chain links TRBV9 with TRBJ2-1; 7 bases map to TRBD2. Germline V gives CDR1 SGDLS, CDR2 YYNGEE. V was clipped by 2 bases and J by 4 bases; unmatched bases: 9. The length of the CDR3 is 16 residues.

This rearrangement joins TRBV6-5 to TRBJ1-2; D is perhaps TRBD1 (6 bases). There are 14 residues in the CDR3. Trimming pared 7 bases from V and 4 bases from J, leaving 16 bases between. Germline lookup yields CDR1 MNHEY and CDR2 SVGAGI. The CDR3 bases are TGTGCCAGCATCAGGGCAGGGGACCGCTATGGCTACACCTTC. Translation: CASIRAGDRYGYTF.

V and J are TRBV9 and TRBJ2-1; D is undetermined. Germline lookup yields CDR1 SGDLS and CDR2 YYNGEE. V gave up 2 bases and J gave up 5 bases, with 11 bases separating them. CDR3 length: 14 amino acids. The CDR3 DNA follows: TGTGCCAGCAGCGTGATAGCTACCCACAATGAGCAGTTCTTC. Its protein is CASSVIATHNEQFF.

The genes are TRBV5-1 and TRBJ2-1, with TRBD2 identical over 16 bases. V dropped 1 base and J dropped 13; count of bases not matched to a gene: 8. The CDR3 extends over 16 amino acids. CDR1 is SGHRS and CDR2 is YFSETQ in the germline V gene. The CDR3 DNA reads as TGCGCCAGCAGCTTGATCCCGGGACTAGCGGGGGGGCCCCAGTTCTTC. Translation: CASSLIPGLAGGPQFF.

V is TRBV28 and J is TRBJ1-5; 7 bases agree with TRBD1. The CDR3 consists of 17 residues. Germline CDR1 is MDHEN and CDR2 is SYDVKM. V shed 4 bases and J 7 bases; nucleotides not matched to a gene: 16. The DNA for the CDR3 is TGTGCCAGCAGTTCCCCAGGGGCGACAGGGAGCGAACAGCCCCAGCATTTT. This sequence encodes CASSSPGATGSEQPQHF.

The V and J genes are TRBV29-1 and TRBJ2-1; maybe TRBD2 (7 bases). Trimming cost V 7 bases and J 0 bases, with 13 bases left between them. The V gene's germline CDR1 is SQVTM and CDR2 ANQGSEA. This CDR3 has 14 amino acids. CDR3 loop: CSARGASSYNEQFF. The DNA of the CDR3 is TGCAGCGCCCGGGGGGCCAGCTCCTACAATGAGCAGTTCTTC.

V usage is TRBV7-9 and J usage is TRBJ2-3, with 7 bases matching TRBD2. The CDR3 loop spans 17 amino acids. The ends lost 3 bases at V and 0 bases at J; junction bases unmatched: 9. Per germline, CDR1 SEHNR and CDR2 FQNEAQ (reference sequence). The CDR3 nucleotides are TGTGCCAGCAGCTTGACGTCGCTAGCGGACAGCACAGATACGCAGTATTTT. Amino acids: CASSLTSLADSTDTQYF.

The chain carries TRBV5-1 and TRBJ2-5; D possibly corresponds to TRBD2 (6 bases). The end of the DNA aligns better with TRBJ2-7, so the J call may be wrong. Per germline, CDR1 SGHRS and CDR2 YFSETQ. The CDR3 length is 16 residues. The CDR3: CASSAPGTFRPYEQYF. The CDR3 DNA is TGCGCCAGCAGCGCCCCCGGGACTTTTCGGCCCTACGAGCAGTACTTC.